These 24 T cell receptor beta chains were sequenced from one sample in a study of blood T cell repertoires in COVID-19. Sequencing was performed with immunoSEQ multiplex PCR; in TCRdb, only in-frame clones are kept and a portion is missing. The sample holds around 50,000 clones, 60% to 80% seen once. The sequencing input was PBMCs or T cells enriched from blood (not recorded which). Receptors originate from a woman aged 45 to 65 with acute COVID-19.

The V call is TRBV5-4, the J call TRBJ1-6; 7 bases align to TRBD1. J lost 2 bases, V lost 10 bases, and 18 bases had no gene match. CDR3 length: 18 amino acids. Germline loops: CDR1 SGHNT, CDR2 YYREEE (reference sequence). The CDR3 reads CAFHVWGAGGTYNSPLHF. The DNA of the CDR3 is TGTGCCTTCCACGTCTGGGGGGCAGGGGGGACCTATAATTCACCCCTCCACTTT.

The rearrangement uses TRBV29-1 and TRBJ1-3; tentative D call: TRBD1 (5 bases). V was shortened by 1 base and J by 1 base, with 8 bases between the two germline ends. This CDR3 is 14 amino acids long. The germline V gene encodes CDR1 SQVTM and CDR2 ANQGSEA. CDR3 sequence: CSVEVQVSGNTIYF. CDR3 DNA: TGCAGCGTTGAAGTACAGGTATCTGGAAACACCATATATTTT.

The chain employs TRBV9 and TRBJ2-7; TRBD2 aligns across 11 bases. Germline V CDR1 and CDR2: SGDLS, YYNGEE. The CDR3 runs 17 residues. V lost 0 bases and J lost 0; bases outside the gene matches: 5. The CDR3 DNA reads as TGTGCCAGCAGCGTAGGGAGTACTAGCGGGGGCTCCTACGAGCAGTACTTC. It is translated as CASSVGSTSGGSYEQYF.

This clone was counted between two and nine times. The V call is TRBV11-2, the J call TRBJ2-7; tentatively, D is TRBD2 (6 bases). The CDR3 has 15 residues. V was trimmed by 5 bases and J by 0 bases, leaving 14 bases between them. Germline V gives CDR1 SGHAT, CDR2 FQNNGV. The CDR3 spells CASSLTRGISYEQYF. The CDR3 bases are TGTGCCAGCAGCCTGACCCGGGGGATCTCCTACGAGCAGTACTTC.

The chain uses TRBV30 and TRBJ1-1, with D possibly TRBD1 on 5 matching bases. CDR1 is GTSNPN and CDR2 is SVGIG in the germline V gene (reference sequence). Trimming cost V 8 bases and J 1 base, with 17 bases left between them. This CDR3 contains 14 residues. The CDR3 DNA reads TGTGCCCGGGCGGAGGGGTATTCGAACACTGAAGCTTTCTTT. This translates into CARAEGYSNTEAFF.

The chain uses TRBV12-2 and TRBJ1-5; TRBD1, the table's D call, was not compared with the DNA. TRBV12-2 is flagged as a pseudogene. This CDR3 has 16 residues. The CDR3 here is CASRRDRVGSNQPQHF. The CDR3 region has the DNA TGTGCAAGTCGGAGAGACAGGGTCGGGAGCAATCAGCCCCAGCATTTT.

This chain connects TRBV6-6 to TRBJ1-5, with 7 nucleotides matching TRBD1. After removal of 6 bases from V and 7 bases from J, the junction contained 9 bases not matched to a gene. The CDR3 has 14 amino acids. From germline, CDR1 is MNHNY and CDR2 SVGAGI (reference sequence). This chain's CDR3 is CASSNTGVGQPQHF. The CDR3 DNA sequence: TGTGCCAGCAGCAATACAGGGGTAGGACAGCCCCAGCATTTT.

This chain joins TRBV7-3 and TRBJ2-6; D possibly corresponds to TRBD1 (6 bases). The germline V gene encodes CDR1 SGHTA and CDR2 FQGTGA. There are 20 residues in the CDR3. The V end was cut by 5 bases, the J end by 4 bases, with 27 bases between. The chain's CDR3 is CASSAMGGPGVVSGANVLTF. The CDR3 DNA sequence: TGTGCCAGCAGCGCCATGGGTGGGCCAGGGGTGGTTTCCGGGGCCAACGTCCTGACTTTC.

This clone was seen a handful of times. V and J are TRBV18 and TRBJ1-1; a weak D match, TRBD1 (5 bases). The CDR3 is 17 residues long. The V end was cut by 3 bases, the J end by 0 bases, with 17 bases between. Germline V gene data show CDR1 as KGHSH and CDR2 as LQKENI. In DNA form, the CDR3 reads TGTGCCAGCTCACCGCGTCAGTTGGGAGGGGTGAACACTGAAGCTTTCTTT. This codes for CASSPRQLGGVNTEAFF.

This clone occurred a few times. V is TRBV3-1 (or the pseudogene TRBV3-2) and J is TRBJ2-4; D possibly corresponds to TRBD2 (5 bases). From germline, CDR1 is LGHDT and CDR2 YNNKEL (reference sequence). This CDR3 is built from 13 residues. Trimming stripped 10 bases from V and 7 bases from J, with 17 bases between. CDR3 sequence reads: CATGPGVSNIQYF. For the CDR3, the DNA is TGTGCCACCGGACCCGGGGTTTCGAACATTCAGTACTTC.

The chain couples TRBV19 to TRBJ1-5; weak D call: TRBD1 (6 bases). This CDR3 contains 15 residues. Germline CDR1 LNHDA, CDR2 SQIVND (reference sequence). Trimming shortened V by 0 bases and J by 3 bases, and 9 bases separated the two germline ends. CDR3 protein: CASSIDRGINQPQHF. In DNA form, the CDR3 reads TGTGCCAGTAGTATAGATAGGGGGATCAATCAGCCCCAGCATTTT.

The chain uses TRBV7-9 and TRBJ1-2, with TRBD1 matching over 7 bases. This CDR3 region has 14 residues. The germline CDR1 and CDR2 sequences are SEHNR and FQNEAQ (reference sequence). The trim removed 5 bases at V and 8 bases at J, leaving 11 bases unmatched. The CDR3 loop is CASSPGTDRSGYTF. CDR3 bases: TGTGCCAGCAGCCCCGGGACAGACCGGTCCGGCTACACCTTC. Based on the CDR3 plus reference TRBV7-9 and TRBJ1-2, the full variable domain is DTGVSQNPRHKITKRGQNVTFRCDPISEHNRLYWYRQTLGQGPEFLTYFQNEAQLEKSRLLSDRFSAERPKGSFSTLEIQRTEQGDSAMYLCASSPGTDRSGYTFGSGTRLTVV.

This rearrangement joins TRBV3-1 (or the pseudogene TRBV3-2) to TRBJ2-5, with 10 bases that match TRBD2. Per the germline V gene, CDR1 is LGHDT and CDR2 is YNNKEL (reference sequence). The CDR3 sequence is 20 residues long. After removal of 0 bases from V and 2 bases from J, the junction contained 15 bases not matched to a gene. CDR3 DNA sequence: TGTGCCAGCAGCCAAGAGAGAATCGGGCCTAGCGGGGGCCCGCAAGAGACCCAGTACTTC. Translating gives CASSQERIGPSGGPQETQYF.

This clone was seen once. The chain carries TRBV3-1 (or the pseudogene TRBV3-2) and TRBJ2-3, with a tentative D call TRBD2 (6 bases). The length of the CDR3 is 18 residues. CDR1 is LGHDT and CDR2 is YNNKEL in the germline V gene (reference sequence). V gave up 3 bases and J gave up 3 bases, with 22 bases separating them. CDR3 nucleotides: TGTGCCAGCAGCCATCCTCCGAACGTAGCGGACCTTACAGATACGCAGTATTTT. It specifies CASSHPPNVADLTDTQYF.

The table lists this clone with a count of one. This chain connects TRBV5-1 to TRBJ2-5, with 8 positions matching TRBD2. The CDR3 contains 15 residues. Per germline, CDR1 SGHRS and CDR2 YFSETQ. J lost 5 bases, V lost 1 base, and 7 bases had no gene match. The CDR3 loop is CASSLTSGGAETQYF. The CDR3 coding sequence is TGCGCCAGCAGCTTGACTAGCGGTGGAGCGGAGACCCAGTACTTC.

This clone was seen once. The gene calls are TRBV9 and TRBJ2-2; 10 bases agree with TRBD2. Germline CDR1 reads SGDLS; CDR2 reads YYNGEE. The length of the CDR3 is 17 residues. The V segment lost 0 bases and the J segment 7 bases; nucleotides outside the gene matches: 9. The CDR3 loop reads CASSVAQRGGQGGELFF. The CDR3 DNA follows: TGTGCCAGCAGCGTAGCCCAGCGGGGGGGCCAAGGCGGGGAGCTGTTTTTT.

The gene calls are TRBV7-9 and TRBJ1-1; D possibly corresponds to TRBD1 (5 bases). The CDR3 sequence is 13 residues long. V lost 1 base and J 11 bases, leaving 14 bases between the germline ends. The germline CDR1 and CDR2 sequences are SEHNR and FQNEAQ (reference sequence). CDR3 loop: CASSLGTPGGAFF. CDR3 DNA sequence: TGTGCCAGCAGCTTAGGGACACCCGGGGGGGCTTTCTTT.

The chain has TRBV27 and TRBJ2-1; TRBD2 aligns across 9 bases. The ends lost 5 bases at V and 6 bases at J; junction bases unmatched: 5. Germline CDR1 and CDR2: MNHEY and SMNVEV (reference sequence). There are 14 residues in the CDR3. CDR3 in DNA: TGTGCCAGCAGTGGCGGGGGGGCGGGCAATGAGCAGTTCTTC. It translates to CASSGGGAGNEQFF.

This chain links TRBV7-3 with TRBJ2-1; the D gene is possibly TRBD2 (5 bases). V was cut by 5 bases and J by 5 bases, with 16 bases left in between. The germline V gene encodes CDR1 SGHTA and CDR2 FQGTGA. The CDR3 is 15 amino acids. Written as DNA, the CDR3 is TGTGCCAGCAGCCAGGACTCTAACCCAAACAATGAGCAGTTCTTC. Its translation: CASSQDSNPNNEQFF.

This clone was seen only a few times. V and J are TRBV2 and TRBJ1-1; D not resolved. V lost 4 bases and J lost 1, with 4 bases in between. The CDR3 loop spans 12 amino acids. The V gene's germline CDR1 is SNHLY and CDR2 FYNNEI. The CDR3 spells CASSGGNTEAFF. CDR3 DNA: TGTGCCAGCAGTGGAGGGAACACTGAAGCTTTCTTT.

The chain joins TRBV6-5 to TRBJ1-1; 7 bases are a match to TRBD1. Germline assignment: CDR1 MNHEY and CDR2 SVGAGI. Trimming removed 6 bases from V and 3 bases from J; junction bases left unmatched: 7. CDR3 size: 14 residues. The CDR3 DNA reads TGTGCCAGCAGCGTTGACAGGGTGTACACTGAAGCTTTCTTT. The encoded protein is CASSVDRVYTEAFF.

This clone was picked up a small number of times. The rearrangement joins TRBV3-1 (or the pseudogene TRBV3-2) to TRBJ1-2, with TRBD1 identical over 7 bases. The trim removed 5 bases at V and 8 bases at J, leaving 5 bases unmatched. The CDR3 is 12 amino acids. Per germline, CDR1 LGHDT and CDR2 YNNKEL (reference sequence). The CDR3 sequence: CASSAPGGGYTF. The CDR3 DNA sequence: TGTGCCAGCAGCGCCCCAGGGGGGGGCTACACCTTC.

This clone occurred a few times. The V and J genes are TRBV2 and TRBJ1-2; TRBD1 agrees at 7 bases. The CDR3 length is 15 residues. The ends lost 6 bases at V and 2 bases at J; junction bases unmatched: 9. Per germline, CDR1 SNHLY and CDR2 FYNNEI. The CDR3 region is CASRSRTGANYGYTF. The CDR3 region has the DNA TGTGCCAGCAGATCGAGGACAGGTGCCAACTATGGCTACACCTTC. Full variable domain (outside the CDR3, taken from reference TRBV2 and TRBJ1-2): EPEVTQTPSHQVTQMGQEVILRCVPISNHLYFYWYRQILGQKVEFLVSFYNNEISEKSEIFDDQFSVERPDGSNFTLKIRSTKLEDSAMYFCASRSRTGANYGYTFGSGTRLTVV.

The chain is built from TRBV5-1 and TRBJ1-2; D remains ambiguous. This CDR3 comprises 15 residues. V lost 1 base, J lost 4 bases, and 14 bases lay in between. Germline V gene lookup returns CDR1 SGHRS and CDR2 YFSETQ. CDR3 bases: TGCGCCAGCAGCTTGACCCTCGACACGACCTATGGCTACACCTTC. Encoded protein: CASSLTLDTTYGYTF.